This TCR beta chain stems from a study of blood T cell repertoires in COVID-19. About the research overall: Spain, Italy and the United States supplied samples that represented acute and convalescent COVID-19.

The study assigned cohorts using participant-reported clinical history. Some clones are missing from TCRdb's copy, which holds only in-frame ones; the method was immunoSEQ multiplex PCR. The data show approximately 200,000 clones, 75% to 90% seen once. V shed 1 base and J shed 5 bases, with 9 bases lying between them. The CDR3 covers 14 residues. Germline V gives CDR1 SGHRS, CDR2 YFSETQ. The chain links TRBV5-1 to TRBJ2-2; D perhaps matches TRBD2 (6 bases). Sequenced sample: PBMCs or T cells enriched from blood (not recorded which). This TCR derives from a man aged 25-45 years who had recovered from COVID-19. CDR3 amino acids: CASSLLAATGELFF. CDR3 nucleotide sequence: TGCGCCAGCAGCTTGTTAGCGGCGACCGGGGAGCTGTTTTTT.